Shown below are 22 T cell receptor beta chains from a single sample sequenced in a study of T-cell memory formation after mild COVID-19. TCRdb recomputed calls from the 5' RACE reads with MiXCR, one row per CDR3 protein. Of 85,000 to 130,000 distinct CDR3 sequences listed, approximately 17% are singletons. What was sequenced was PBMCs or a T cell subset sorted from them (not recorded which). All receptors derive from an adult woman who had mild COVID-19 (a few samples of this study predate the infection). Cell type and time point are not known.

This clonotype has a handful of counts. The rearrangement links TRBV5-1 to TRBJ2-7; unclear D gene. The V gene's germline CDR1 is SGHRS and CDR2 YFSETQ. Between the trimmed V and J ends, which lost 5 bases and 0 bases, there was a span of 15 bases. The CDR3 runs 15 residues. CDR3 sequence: CASSYAWGGSYEQYF. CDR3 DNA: TGCGCCAGCAGTTACGCGTGGGGTGGCTCCTACGAGCAGTACTTC.

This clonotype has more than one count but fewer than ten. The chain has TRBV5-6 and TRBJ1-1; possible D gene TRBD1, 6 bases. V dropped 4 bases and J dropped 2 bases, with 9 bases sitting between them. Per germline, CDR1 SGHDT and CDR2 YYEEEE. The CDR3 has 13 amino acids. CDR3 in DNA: TGTGCCAGCAGCGTACAGGGTAACACTGAAGCTTTCTTT. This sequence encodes CASSVQGNTEAFF.

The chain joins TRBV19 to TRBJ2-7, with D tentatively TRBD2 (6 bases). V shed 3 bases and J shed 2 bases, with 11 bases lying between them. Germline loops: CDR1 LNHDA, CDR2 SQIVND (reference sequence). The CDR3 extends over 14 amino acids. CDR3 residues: CASSIYGGPYEQYF. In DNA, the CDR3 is TGTGCCAGTAGTATTTACGGGGGACCCTACGAGCAGTACTTC.

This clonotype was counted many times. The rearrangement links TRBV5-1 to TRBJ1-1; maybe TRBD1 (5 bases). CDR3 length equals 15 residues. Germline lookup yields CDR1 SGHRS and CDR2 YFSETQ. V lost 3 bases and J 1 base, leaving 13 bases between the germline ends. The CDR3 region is CASSWGPTPNTEAFF. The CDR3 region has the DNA TGCGCCAGCAGCTGGGGACCAACCCCGAACACTGAAGCTTTCTTT.

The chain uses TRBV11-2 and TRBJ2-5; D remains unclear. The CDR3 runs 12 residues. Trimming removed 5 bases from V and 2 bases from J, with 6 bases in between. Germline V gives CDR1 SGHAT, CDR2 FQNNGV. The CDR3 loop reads CASSQIQETQYF. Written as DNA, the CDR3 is TGTGCCAGCAGCCAAATTCAAGAGACCCAGTACTTC.

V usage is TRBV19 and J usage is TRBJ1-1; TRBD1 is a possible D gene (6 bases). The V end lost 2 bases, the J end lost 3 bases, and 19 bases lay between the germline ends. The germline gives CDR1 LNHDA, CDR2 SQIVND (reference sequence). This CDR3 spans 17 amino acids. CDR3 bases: TGTGCCAGTAGTATAATGGGGCCTGAAGGGGGGGACACTGAAGCTTTCTTT. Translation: CASSIMGPEGGDTEAFF. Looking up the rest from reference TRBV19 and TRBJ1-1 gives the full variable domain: DGGITQSPKYLFRKEGQNVTLSCEQNLNHDAMYWYRQDPGQGLRLIYYSQIVNDFQKGDIAEGYSVSREKKESFPLTVTSAQKNPTAFYLCASSIMGPEGGDTEAFFGQGTRLTVV.

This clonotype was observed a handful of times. The CDR3 here is CAWSLGVGQPQHF. CDR3 bases: TGTGCCTGGAGTTTGGGGGTTGGTCAGCCCCAGCATTTT. The chain couples TRBV30 to TRBJ1-5; TRBD1 might be the D (5 bases). CDR1 and CDR2 from the germline V gene are GTSNPN and SVGIG (reference sequence). The V gene lost 2 bases and the J gene lost 6 bases, with 11 bases spanning the gap. The CDR3 is 13 amino acids.

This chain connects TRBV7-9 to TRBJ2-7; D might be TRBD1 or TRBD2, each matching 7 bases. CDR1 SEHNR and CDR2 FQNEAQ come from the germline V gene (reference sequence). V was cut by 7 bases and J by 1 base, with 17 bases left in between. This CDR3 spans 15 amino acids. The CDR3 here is CASTPGGGQSYEQYF. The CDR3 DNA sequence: TGTGCCAGCACCCCAGGGGGGGGACAGTCCTACGAGCAGTACTTC.

CDR3 nucleotide sequence: TGTGCCAGCAGTTTATCCAACGGGCACTACAATGAGCAGTTCTTC. Its protein is CASSLSNGHYNEQFF. This rearrangement joins TRBV27 to TRBJ2-1; D gene ambiguous. CDR3 length: 15 amino acids. Deletions cut 0 bases from V and 3 bases from J, with 9 bases between. The germline V gene has CDR1 MNHEY and CDR2 SMNVEV (reference sequence).

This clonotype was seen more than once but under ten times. In DNA, the CDR3 is TGTGCCAGCAGACAGGGACTAGCGGGAGCCTACGAGCAGTACTTC. The encoded protein is CASRQGLAGAYEQYF. The rearrangement joins TRBV11-2 to TRBJ2-7; 14 bases map to TRBD2. Germline lookup yields CDR1 SGHAT and CDR2 FQNNGV. This CDR3 has 15 residues. J gave up 2 bases and V 6 bases, and 3 bases lay outside the gene matches.

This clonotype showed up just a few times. Written as DNA, the CDR3 is TGTGCCAGCAGTATTTTCGTCTCGGGGGGCTACACCTTC. It codes for CASSIFVSGGYTF. The rearrangement links TRBV12-3 or TRBV12-4 to TRBJ1-2; D is undetermined. CDR3 length: 13 residues. With 5 bases removed from V and 8 bases from J, the gap between germline ends came to 15 bases.

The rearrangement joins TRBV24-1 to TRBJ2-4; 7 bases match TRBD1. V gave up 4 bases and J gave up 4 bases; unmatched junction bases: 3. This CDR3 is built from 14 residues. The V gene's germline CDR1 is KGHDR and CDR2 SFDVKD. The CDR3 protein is CATSDPGQKNIQYF. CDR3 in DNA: TGTGCCACCAGTGACCCGGGACAGAAAAACATTCAGTACTTC.

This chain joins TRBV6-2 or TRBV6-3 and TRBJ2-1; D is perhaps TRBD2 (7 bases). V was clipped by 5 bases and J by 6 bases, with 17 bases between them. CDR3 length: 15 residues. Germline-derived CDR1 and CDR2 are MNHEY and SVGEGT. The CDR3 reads CASSQGGEGGNEQFF. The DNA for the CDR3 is TGTGCCAGCAGTCAAGGGGGGGAGGGAGGCAATGAGCAGTTCTTC.

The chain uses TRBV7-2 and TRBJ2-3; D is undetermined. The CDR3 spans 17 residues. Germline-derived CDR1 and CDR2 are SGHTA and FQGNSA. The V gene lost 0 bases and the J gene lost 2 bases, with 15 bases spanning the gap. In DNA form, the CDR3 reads TGTGCCAGCAGCTTAGCGCTCCGGTATCAGGTCACAGATACGCAGTATTTT. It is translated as CASSLALRYQVTDTQYF.

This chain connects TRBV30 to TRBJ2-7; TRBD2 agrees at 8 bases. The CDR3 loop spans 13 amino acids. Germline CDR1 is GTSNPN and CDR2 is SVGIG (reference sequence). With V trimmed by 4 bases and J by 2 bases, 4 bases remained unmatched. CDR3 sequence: CAWNSGMAYEQYF. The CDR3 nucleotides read TGTGCCTGGAATAGCGGGATGGCCTACGAGCAGTACTTC.

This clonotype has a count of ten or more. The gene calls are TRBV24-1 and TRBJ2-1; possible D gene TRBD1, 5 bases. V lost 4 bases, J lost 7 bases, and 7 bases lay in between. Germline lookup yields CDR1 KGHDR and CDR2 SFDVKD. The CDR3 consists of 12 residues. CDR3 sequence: CATSEGDNEQFF. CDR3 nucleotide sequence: TGTGCCACCAGTGAAGGGGATAATGAGCAGTTCTTC.

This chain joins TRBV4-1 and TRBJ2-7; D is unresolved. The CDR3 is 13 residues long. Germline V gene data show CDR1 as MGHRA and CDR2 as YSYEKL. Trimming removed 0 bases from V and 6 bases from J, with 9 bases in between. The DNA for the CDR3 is TGCGCCAGCAGCCAAGAGTCAGCGTCCGAGCAGTACTTC. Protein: CASSQESASEQYF.

CDR3 nucleotides: TGTGCCAGCAGTTCGGTATCGGATCTCTACGAGCAGTACTTC. Protein sequence: CASSSVSDLYEQYF. The chain carries TRBV6-2 or TRBV6-3 and TRBJ2-7; D gene uncertain. Germline values: CDR1 MNHEY, CDR2 SVGEGT. V was cut by 4 bases and J by 3 bases, with 13 bases left in between. This CDR3 is 14 amino acids long.

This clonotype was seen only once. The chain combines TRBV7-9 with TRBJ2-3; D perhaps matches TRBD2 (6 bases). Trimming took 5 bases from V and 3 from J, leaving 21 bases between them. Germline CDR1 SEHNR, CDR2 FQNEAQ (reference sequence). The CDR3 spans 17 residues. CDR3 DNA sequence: TGTGCCAGCAGCCCCGGGCTAGCGCACAAGATAACAGATACGCAGTATTTT. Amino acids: CASSPGLAHKITDTQYF. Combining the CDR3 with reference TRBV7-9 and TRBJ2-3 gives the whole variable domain DTGVSQNPRHKITKRGQNVTFRCDPISEHNRLYWYRQTLGQGPEFLTYFQNEAQLEKSRLLSDRFSAERPKGSFSTLEIQRTEQGDSAMYLCASSPGLAHKITDTQYFGPGTRLTVL.

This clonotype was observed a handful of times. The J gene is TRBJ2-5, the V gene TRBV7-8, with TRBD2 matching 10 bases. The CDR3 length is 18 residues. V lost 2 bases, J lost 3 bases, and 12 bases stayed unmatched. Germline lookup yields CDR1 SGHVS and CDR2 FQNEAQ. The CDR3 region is CASSLIPGELAGEETQYF. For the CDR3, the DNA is TGTGCCAGCAGCTTAATACCCGGGGAGCTAGCGGGAGAAGAGACCCAGTACTTC.

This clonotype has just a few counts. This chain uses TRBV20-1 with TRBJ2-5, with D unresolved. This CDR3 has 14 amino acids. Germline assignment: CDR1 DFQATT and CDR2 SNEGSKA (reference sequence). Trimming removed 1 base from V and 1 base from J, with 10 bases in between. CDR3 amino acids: CSARVGLPQETQYF. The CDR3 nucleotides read TGCAGTGCTAGAGTGGGCCTCCCCCAAGAGACCCAGTACTTC.

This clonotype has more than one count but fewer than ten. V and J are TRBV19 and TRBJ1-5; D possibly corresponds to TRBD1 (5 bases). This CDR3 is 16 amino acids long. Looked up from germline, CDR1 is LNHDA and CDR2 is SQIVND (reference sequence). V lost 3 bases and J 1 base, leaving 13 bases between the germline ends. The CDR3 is CASSMIGAGSNQPQHF. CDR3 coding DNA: TGTGCCAGTAGTATGATCGGGGCAGGGAGCAATCAGCCCCAGCATTTT.